This record covers a single TCR beta chain. The method was immunoSEQ multiplex PCR; TCRdb's version includes in-frame clones alone and lacks a portion of them. Of more than 45,000 clones in the sample, 90% to 95% were seen once. The data originate from a study of blood T cell repertoires in COVID-19. Study-level information: The origin of the acute and convalescent COVID-19 samples was the United States, Italy and Spain.

Per germline, CDR1 LGHNT and CDR2 FRNRAP. Trimming took 6 bases from V and 2 from J; bases not matched to a gene: 8. The CDR3 runs 15 residues. The sample consisted of peripheral blood. The sequence was obtained from a woman of 80 years or more with acute or convalescent COVID-19. The chain is built from TRBV12-5 and TRBJ2-3, with 7 bases that match TRBD1. The DNA of the CDR3 is TGTGCTAGTGGACGCAGGGGACAGATCACAGATACGCAGTATTTT. Translation: CASGRRGQITDTQYF.